The next 9 T cell receptor beta chains were all read from a single sample in a study of T-cell reconstitution after alpha-beta-depleted transplantation in children. Unique molecular identifiers were incorporated during preparation of the TCRbeta library. Each CDR3 protein gets one entry after TCRdb re-called the PCR reads with MiXCR. This repertoire shows about 870,000 distinct CDR3 sequences, roughly 15% found once; its top ten account for approximately 5%. The material was PBMCs, mostly from graft donor cells, obtained 360 days after TCRalphabeta/CD19-depleted stem cell transplant. Every receptor here comes from a male patient younger than 18 who had a stem cell transplant for acute lymphoblastic leukemia, so the T cells may come from the graft donor.

The chain couples TRBV9 to TRBJ2-3; the match to TRBD2 covers 7 bases. The CDR3 runs to 16 residues. Germline V gene lookup returns CDR1 SGDLS and CDR2 YYNGEE. J gave up 4 bases and V 5 bases, and 13 bases lay outside the gene matches. This CDR3 reads CASRRTPGGGADTQYF. The CDR3 bases are TGTGCCAGCAGGCGTACACCGGGAGGCGGCGCAGATACGCAGTATTTT.

The rearrangement links TRBV2 to TRBJ1-2; possibly TRBD1 for D (5 bases). The CDR3 covers 16 residues. From germline, CDR1 is SNHLY and CDR2 FYNNEI. With 1 base removed from V and 7 bases from J, the gap between germline ends came to 19 bases. CDR3 residues: CASSEVRGLPRGGYTF. DNA for the CDR3: TGTGCCAGCAGTGAAGTTAGGGGACTTCCACGGGGTGGCTACACCTTC. Complete variable domain (other parts from reference TRBV2 and TRBJ1-2): EPEVTQTPSHQVTQMGQEVILRCVPISNHLYFYWYRQILGQKVEFLVSFYNNEISEKSEIFDDQFSVERPDGSNFTLKIRSTKLEDSAMYFCASSEVRGLPRGGYTFGSGTRLTVV.

The CDR3 nucleotides read TGTGCCACCAGCAGAGAAAGTTTAGAATACGAGCAGTACTTC. Translated: CATSRESLEYEQYF. This sequence joins TRBV15 and TRBJ2-7; D is ambiguous. V lost 0 bases to trimming and J lost 4 bases, with 10 bases between them. Germline V gene sequence: CDR1 LNHNV, CDR2 YYDKDF (reference sequence). This CDR3 is built from 14 residues.

The chain carries TRBV20-1 and TRBJ1-2; a possible D gene is TRBD1 (5 bases). CDR3 length equals 14 residues. Germline V gene lookup returns CDR1 DFQATT and CDR2 SNEGSKA (reference sequence). V lost 7 bases and J lost 4, with 19 bases in between. The CDR3 DNA sequence: TGCAGTGGATCCAGATTGGGGGGATCCTATGGCTACACCTTC. It codes for CSGSRLGGSYGYTF.

The sample holds a few counts of this clonotype. The V gene is TRBV4-1, the J gene TRBJ2-1; 11 bases map to TRBD1. V trimming: 1 base; J trimming: 7 bases; junction bases outside the gene matches: 6. The CDR3 length is 16 residues. Germline assignment: CDR1 MGHRA and CDR2 YSYEKL. The CDR3 DNA reads TGCGCCAGCAGCCAAGCGGCCGGGACAGGGGGAAATGAGCAGTTCTTC. It specifies CASSQAAGTGGNEQFF.

The V and J genes are TRBV9 and TRBJ2-2, with TRBD2 identical over 7 bases. This CDR3 contains 16 residues. V was pared by 0 bases and J by 1 base, with 3 bases of the junction left unmatched. In germline, CDR1 is SGDLS, CDR2 YYNGEE. The CDR3 region is CASSVELARNTGELFF. The CDR3 bases are TGTGCCAGCAGCGTAGAACTAGCGAGGAACACCGGGGAGCTGTTTTTT.

The J gene is TRBJ2-5, the V gene TRBV10-3, with 9 bases matching TRBD1. Unmatched junction bases numbered 14, after V lost 10 bases and J lost 5 bases. The germline CDR1 and CDR2 sequences are ENHRY and SYGVKD. The CDR3 extends over 15 amino acids. The CDR3 region is CATHRGQGTGETQYF. CDR3 bases: TGTGCCACCCATCGGGGACAGGGAACTGGGGAGACCCAGTACTTC.

This clonotype was seen a handful of times. This chain links TRBV4-1 with TRBJ2-1; D gene unclear. From germline, CDR1 is MGHRA and CDR2 YSYEKL. V was cut by 4 bases and J by 12 bases, with 16 bases left in between. This CDR3 spans 13 amino acids. The CDR3 region is CASSLLPRVMQFF. DNA for the CDR3: TGCGCCAGCAGCCTTCTGCCACGGGTGATGCAGTTCTTC.

The chain recombines TRBV5-1 with TRBJ2-7, with TRBD2 matching over 8 bases. Germline V gives CDR1 SGHRS, CDR2 YFSETQ. J was trimmed by 2 bases and V by 5 bases; bases with no gene match: 9. The CDR3 spans 15 residues. The CDR3 spells CASRPIAGYTYEQYF. The CDR3 DNA follows: TGCGCCAGCAGGCCCATAGCGGGATATACCTACGAGCAGTACTTC.